This TCR beta chain is drawn from a study of T-cell memory formation after mild COVID-19. CDR1 is SGHVS, CDR2 FQNEAQ, per germline. CDR3 length: 16 amino acids. The germline V and J ends were trimmed by 4 bases and 12 bases, with 28 bases remaining between them. MiXCR, applied by TCRdb to the 5' RACE reads, yields one record per CDR3 protein. Altogether fewer than 700,000 distinct CDR3 sequences are present, about 20% being singletons, with the ten largest covering roughly 8.1%. This clonotype was observed a handful of times. Sequenced material: PBMCs or a T cell subset sorted from them (not recorded which). This TCR derives from an adult woman who had mild COVID-19 (a few samples of this study predate the infection). Cell type and time point are not known. The genes are TRBV7-8 and TRBJ2-7; the D gene is possibly TRBD2 (6 bases). The CDR3 loop is CASSSPGLGKDSGTYF. As DNA, the CDR3 is TGTGCCAGCAGCTCACCGGGACTTGGGAAAGATTCGGGAACGTACTTC.